The 14 T cell receptor beta chains below come from one sample, sequenced in a study of tumor and adjacent non-tumor tissue in lung cancer. Three rounds of nested PCR, following a modified ARM-PCR protocol, produced the TCRbeta library. TCRdb re-derived calls from the multiplex PCR reads in MiXCR, one entry per CDR3 protein. The sample includes 120,000 or so distinct CDR3 sequences, around three fifths seen only once; the top ten take more than 10%. The template was RNA from unsorted bulk tissue. What was sequenced was lung tumor tissue. The receptors were gathered from a man aged 25 to 40 with non-small cell lung cancer.

This clonotype was observed many times. The chain links TRBV20-1 to TRBJ2-7; D is perhaps TRBD1 or TRBD2 (5 bases each). The germline V gene encodes CDR1 DFQATT and CDR2 SNEGSKA (reference sequence). The CDR3 length is 12 residues. Between the trimmed V and J ends, which lost 1 base and 3 bases, there was a span of 7 bases. CDR3 sequence reads: CSARGGSYEQYF. The CDR3 DNA follows: TGCAGTGCTAGAGGGGGGAGCTACGAGCAGTACTTC.

As concerns this clonotype: This may be a read error, as it is one base from a much larger clone. The chain has TRBV30 and TRBJ2-3; 7 bases are shared with TRBD1. Germline values: CDR1 GTSNPN, CDR2 SVGIG (reference sequence). The CDR3 length is 15 residues. The CDR3 loop reads CAWSLTGTVTDMQYF. The CDR3 DNA follows: TGTGCCTGGAGCTTGACAGGGACGGTCACAGATATGCAGTATTTT. Full variable domain (remainder filled in from reference TRBV30 and TRBJ2-3): SQTIHQWPATLVQPVGSPLSLECTVEGTSNPNLYWYRQAAGRGLQLLFYSVGIGQISSEVPQNLSASRPQDRQFILSSKKLLLSDSGFYLCAWSLTGTVTDMQYFGPGTRLTVL.

This clonotype has at least ten counts. J is TRBJ2-3 and V is TRBV5-4; 8 nucleotides agree with TRBD2. The CDR3 has 14 residues. The germline CDR1 and CDR2 sequences are SGHNT and YYREEE (reference sequence). The ends lost 4 bases at V and 6 bases at J; junction bases unmatched: 7. CDR3 sequence reads: CASSPQTGGDTQYF. The CDR3 nucleotides are TGTGCCAGCAGCCCCCAGACGGGGGGGGATACGCAGTATTTT. Using reference TRBV5-4 and TRBJ2-3 for the parts outside the CDR3, the full variable domain is ETGVTQSPTHLIKTRGQQVTLRCSSQSGHNTVSWYQQALGQGPQFIFQYYREEENGRGNFPPRFSGLQFPNYSSELNVNALELDDSALYLCASSPQTGGDTQYFGPGTRLTVL.

The gene calls are TRBV7-3 and TRBJ2-3; unclear D gene. Germline V gene sequence: CDR1 SGHTA, CDR2 FQGTGA. The CDR3 covers 14 residues. In DNA, the CDR3 is TGTGACAGTAGCTTAACTACAGTCACAGATACGCAGTATTTT. Translating gives CDSSLTTVTDTQYF.

Regarding this clonotype: A much larger clone differs from this one at a single base, so this may be a read error. This chain joins TRBV6-5 and TRBJ1-3; TRBD1 matches 8 bases. The CDR3 totals 15 residues. CDR1 MNHEY and CDR2 SVGAGI come from the germline V gene. The CDR3 loop is CASSSLQGAGNAIYF. CDR3 coding DNA: TGTGCCAGCAGTTCCCTGCAGGGGGCTGGAAACGCCATATATTTT.

This clonotype was found a few times. This sequence may be a read error, since a much larger clone differs from it by one base. This CDR3 is CARSEGLDLPGPVQYF. The CDR3 DNA is TGTGCCAGGAGTGAGGGCCTTGACCTACCGGGCCCCGTTCAGTACTTC. The chain combines TRBV6-6 with TRBJ2-4; a weak D match, TRBD2 (5 bases). Trimming cost V 9 bases and J 11 bases, with 29 bases left between them. The CDR3 is 16 residues long. Germline lookup yields CDR1 MNHNY and CDR2 SVGAGI (reference sequence).

Concerning this clonotype itself: An end of the junction does not agree with germline; a read error may underlie this. The CDR3 DNA is TGTGCCAGCAGGGGGACTAGCGATACAGATACGCAGAATTTT. Protein sequence: CASRGTSDTDTQNF. The chain combines TRBV11-2 with TRBJ2-3; 10 bases are a match to TRBD2. CDR1 SGHAT and CDR2 FQNNGV come from the germline V gene. The CDR3 runs to 14 residues.

Note on this clonotype: A much bigger clone sits one base away, suggesting this may be a read error. This chain joins TRBV6-6 and TRBJ1-3; the D is unclear. The length of the CDR3 is 16 residues. Germline V gene sequence: CDR1 MNHNY, CDR2 SVGAGI (reference sequence). CDR3 in DNA: TGTGCCAACAGTTACGGACCATCGGACTCTGGAAACACCATATATTTT. It encodes CANSYGPSDSGNTIYF.

A word on this clonotype: Sequence at one end of the junction differs from germline and may be a read error. This rearrangement joins TRBV11-3 to TRBJ2-1, with D unresolved. CDR1 and CDR2 (germline): SGHNT, YENEEA. The CDR3 is 14 amino acids. Here the CDR3 reads CASSLLDGDNEQFF. CDR3 in DNA: TGTGCTAGCAGCTTGCTGGACGGAGACAATGAGCAGTTCTTC.

The rearrangement links TRBV12-3 or TRBV12-4 to TRBJ1-2, with D possibly matching TRBD1 (5 bases). The CDR3 has 13 residues. V dropped 7 bases and J dropped 4 bases, with 13 bases sitting between them. The CDR3 spells CASTPTESYGYTF. CDR3 bases: TGTGCCAGCACCCCGACAGAGAGCTATGGCTACACCTTC.

The rearrangement links TRBV5-4 to TRBJ1-5; a possible D gene is TRBD1 (5 bases). The CDR3 is made up of 16 amino acids. The V end lost 9 bases, the J end lost 3 bases, and 22 bases lay between the germline ends. CDR1 SGHNT and CDR2 YYREEE come from the germline V gene (reference sequence). This CDR3 is CANNLAGGGPNQPQHF. DNA of the CDR3: TGTGCCAACAACTTGGCGGGGGGAGGACCCAATCAGCCCCAGCATTTT.

As regards this clonotype: One end of the junction does not line up with germline, which may come from a read error. This chain connects TRBV11-3 to TRBJ2-3; maybe TRBD2 (6 bases). The CDR3 is made up of 18 amino acids. CDR1 and CDR2 (germline): SGHNT, YENEEA. The CDR3 coding sequence is TGTGCCAGCAGCTTACGCCGAGACTCGGCCGGGAGCACAGGTACGCGGTATTTT. This sequence encodes CASSLRRDSAGSTGTRYF.

In the case of this clonotype: One junction end disagrees with the germline gene, perhaps due to a read error. V and J are TRBV20-1 and TRBJ2-7, with D perhaps matching TRBD2 (6 bases). The CDR3 sequence is 14 residues long. Germline V gene sequence: CDR1 DFQATT, CDR2 SNEGSKA (reference sequence). The CDR3 region has the DNA TGCATTGCTAGAGATCTTGGAGGGTCTAAGGAGCAGTACTTC. Protein product: CIARDLGGSKEQYF.

Notes on this clonotype: Likely a read error: the CDR3 ends without its conserved phenylalanine or tryptophan. This chain links TRBV11-2 with TRBJ2-2; D perhaps matches TRBD2 (6 bases). Germline V gives CDR1 SGHAT, CDR2 FQNNGV. V shed 4 bases and J shed 2 bases, with 17 bases lying between them. There are 17 residues in the CDR3. In nucleotides, the CDR3 is TGTGCCAGCAGCTCCAGACTAGTGGGAGGTAACACCGGGGAGCTGTTTTCT. It yields the protein CASSSRLVGGNTGELFS.